This TCR beta chain was identified in a study of Graves' ophthalmopathy and Graves' hyperthyroidism. TCR beta CDR3 amplification used RNA transcripts. Second-round multiplex PCR came after a first-round RT-PCR that employed HTBI primers. Using its own MiXCR run on the multiplex PCR reads, TCRdb lists one record per CDR3 protein. The sample yields almost 750,000 distinct CDR3 sequences, roughly 41% seen once. A note on this clonotype: The antigen remains unidentified.

Findings and limits, study-wide: Ophthalmopathy could be told apart from stable hyperthyroidism by a 13-signature model (about 89% sensitivity, about 80% specificity).

V gave up 4 bases and J gave up 4 bases, with 10 bases separating them. The length of the CDR3 is 12 residues. CDR1 is SQVTM and CDR2 is ANQGSEA in the germline V gene. PBMCs were density-gradient isolated from 10 ml fresh blood. The V gene is TRBV29-1, the J gene TRBJ1-2, with a weak D call TRBD1 (6 bases). The sequence derives from an adult man with Graves' ophthalmopathy. Specimen: peripheral blood. CDR3 sequence (DNA): TGCAGCGTTGGGGTAGGGGGCTATGGCTACACCTTC. Amino acids: CSVGVGGYGYTF.